Each of the 28 T cell receptor beta chains below was sequenced from the same sample in a study of blood T cell repertoires in COVID-19 (dated by TCRdb to 2020 to 2021). Libraries were prepared through the immunoSEQ multiplex PCR assay. In its TCRdb copy, this immuneACCESS table keeps in-frame sequences only and misses some clones. Where compared with another copy, unresolved V genes explain less than half of these, and the others have no known cause. Here the sample has 250,000 to 400,000 clones; around 89% occur a single time. Of the sample, 1.5% to 2% falls within the top ten clones. The specimen was peripheral blood. The source of these receptors is a woman aged 25 to 39 with COVID-19, enrolled during active disease.

This clone was picked up a small number of times. The chain is built from TRBV11-2 and TRBJ2-7, with D maybe TRBD1 (6 bases). The V gene lost 1 base and the J gene lost 6 bases, with 16 bases spanning the gap. The CDR3 runs to 15 residues. Looked up from germline, CDR1 is SGHAT and CDR2 is FQNNGV. The CDR3 DNA sequence: TGTGCCAGCAGCTTAGCCAGGGGCGGCCCCCTCGAGCAGTACTTC. Amino acid sequence: CASSLARGGPLEQYF.

V usage is TRBV28 and J usage is TRBJ1-2; the match to TRBD1 covers 8 bases. Germline-derived CDR1 and CDR2 are MDHEN and SYDVKM. CDR3 size: 13 residues. The V segment lost 6 bases and the J segment 4 bases; nucleotides outside the gene matches: 4. CDR3 in DNA: TGTGCCAGCAGCCGAACAGGGGGCTATGGCTACACCTTC. This codes for CASSRTGGYGYTF.

This chain joins TRBV14 and TRBJ1-2; D uncertain. The CDR3 totals 13 residues. V was shortened by 1 base and J by 7 bases, with 10 bases between the two germline ends. Germline values: CDR1 SGHDN, CDR2 FVKESK. CDR3 amino acids: CASSQGWASGYTF. In nucleotides, the CDR3 is TGTGCCAGCAGCCAAGGGTGGGCAAGTGGCTACACCTTC.

This clone appeared once. This rearrangement joins TRBV5-1 to TRBJ2-5; unclear D gene. Germline V gives CDR1 SGHRS, CDR2 YFSETQ. CDR3 length: 13 amino acids. V lost 5 bases to trimming and J lost 0 bases, with 8 bases between them. CDR3 in amino acids: CASRSEYQETQYF. The CDR3 DNA sequence: TGCGCCAGCAGGTCGGAGTACCAAGAGACCCAGTACTTC.

This clone was counted only a few times. The V and J genes are TRBV29-1 and TRBJ2-2; 7 positions match TRBD1. This CDR3 has 15 residues. CDR1 is SQVTM and CDR2 is ANQGSEA in the germline V gene. J was trimmed by 3 bases and V by 6 bases; bases with no gene match: 10. The CDR3 bases are TGCAGCGTGAGGGGGCAGGGGCTCGACACCGGGGAGCTGTTTTTT. As protein: CSVRGQGLDTGELFF.

This chain uses TRBV2 with TRBJ2-2; TRBD2 aligns across 10 bases. With 6 bases clipped from V and 3 bases from J, the junction kept 4 bases outside the gene matches. The CDR3 has 15 residues. Germline loops: CDR1 SNHLY, CDR2 FYNNEI. The CDR3, as DNA: TGTGCCAGCAGATGGACTAGCGGCTACACCGGGGAGCTGTTTTTT. As protein: CASRWTSGYTGELFF.

This clone showed up just a few times. CDR3 sequence (DNA): TGTGCCAGCAGCGCAGACAGAGGCGAGTACTATGGCTACACCTTC. It codes for CASSADRGEYYGYTF. The chain has TRBV7-9 and TRBJ1-2; weak D call: TRBD1 (5 bases). This CDR3 region has 15 residues. V was cut by 5 bases and J by 3 bases, with 16 bases left in between. Germline CDR1 and CDR2: SEHNR and FQNEAQ (reference sequence).

The V and J genes are TRBV11-2 and TRBJ2-7; the D gene is possibly TRBD2 (5 bases). Germline V gene sequence: CDR1 SGHAT, CDR2 FQNNGV. CDR3 length: 12 amino acids. Trimming took 1 base from V and 5 from J, leaving 6 bases between them. CDR3 DNA: TGTGCCAGCAGCTTAGCCGGGGACGAGCAGTACGTC. Its protein product is CASSLAGDEQYV.

J is TRBJ1-6 and V is TRBV27; TRBD1 might be the D (6 bases). V was trimmed by 5 bases and J by 11 bases, leaving 16 bases between them. The CDR3 is 14 amino acids. Germline CDR1 MNHEY, CDR2 SMNVEV (reference sequence). CDR3 loop: CASSIQGGGAPLHF. The CDR3 DNA follows: TGTGCCAGCAGTATACAGGGTGGTGGGGCACCCCTCCACTTT.

The chain links TRBV10-3 to TRBJ2-7; D perhaps matches TRBD1 (6 bases). This CDR3 has 11 residues. V was clipped by 11 bases and J by 5 bases, with 13 bases between them. Germline V CDR1 and CDR2: ENHRY, SYGVKD. CDR3 nucleotide sequence: TGTGCCGCAGGGGTTGGCCACGAGCAGTACTTC. It specifies CAAGVGHEQYF.

V and J are TRBV7-9 and TRBJ2-2; D is undetermined. The V gene lost 7 bases and the J gene lost 1 base, with 7 bases spanning the gap. Per germline, CDR1 SEHNR and CDR2 FQNEAQ (reference sequence). This CDR3 has 13 residues. The CDR3 protein is CASNQQNTGELFF. The CDR3 bases are TGTGCCAGCAACCAACAGAACACCGGGGAGCTGTTTTTT.

The chain carries TRBV5-1 and TRBJ2-1; no clear D. This CDR3 contains 15 residues. Germline V CDR1 and CDR2: SGHRS, YFSETQ. Trimming removed 0 bases at V and 0 bases at J, with 7 bases between. The DNA of the CDR3 is TGCGCCAGCAGCTTGGGCGGATTCTCCTACAATGAGCAGTTCTTC. Protein sequence: CASSLGGFSYNEQFF.

This rearrangement joins TRBV3-1 (or the pseudogene TRBV3-2) to TRBJ2-2; TRBD2 aligns across 13 bases. Germline CDR1 is LGHDT and CDR2 is YNNKEL (reference sequence). Trimming cost V 1 base and J 4 bases; bases outside gene matches: 3. The CDR3 consists of 17 residues. CDR3 sequence reads: CASSQGGLAGSTGELFF. Here the CDR3 DNA reads TGTGCCAGCAGCCAAGGGGGACTAGCGGGGTCCACCGGGGAGCTGTTTTTT.

This clone occurred once. The chain is built from TRBV19 and TRBJ1-3; TRBD1 agrees at 7 bases. CDR3 length equals 16 residues. The germline V gene has CDR1 LNHDA and CDR2 SQIVND (reference sequence). The ends lost 5 bases at V and 0 bases at J; junction bases unmatched: 7. CDR3 in amino acids: CASSLGTADSGNTIYF. In nucleotides, the CDR3 is TGTGCCAGTAGTCTCGGGACAGCAGACTCTGGAAACACCATATATTTT.

The genes are TRBV7-9 and TRBJ1-5; weak D call: TRBD1 (5 bases). The germline V gene encodes CDR1 SEHNR and CDR2 FQNEAQ (reference sequence). Trimming cost V 4 bases and J 0 bases, with 7 bases left between them. The CDR3 has 14 amino acids. For the CDR3, the DNA is TGTGCCAGCAGCTCGACAGTTAGCAATCAGCCCCAGCATTTT. Residues: CASSSTVSNQPQHF.

V is TRBV2 and J is TRBJ1-1; D not resolved. Germline CDR1 is SNHLY and CDR2 is FYNNEI. The germline V and J ends were trimmed by 11 bases and 8 bases, with 15 bases remaining between them. The CDR3 sequence is 11 residues long. CDR3 nucleotides: TGTGCCGGAGGTGACGGCCGAGAAGCTTTCTTT. Amino acid sequence: CAGGDGREAFF.

V gene TRBV7-6 combines with J gene TRBJ1-1, with D uncertain. Looked up from germline, CDR1 is SGHVS and CDR2 is FNYEAQ. CDR3 length equals 13 residues. Trimming stripped 5 bases from V and 2 bases from J, with 9 bases between. The CDR3, as DNA: TGTGCCAGCAGCGGCGGTTATAACACTGAAGCTTTCTTT. This sequence encodes CASSGGYNTEAFF.

In its sample, this clone was seen a few times. The chain joins TRBV7-3 to TRBJ2-2, with TRBD1 matching over 7 bases. The trim removed 5 bases at V and 5 bases at J, leaving 2 bases unmatched. Germline V gene sequence: CDR1 SGHTA, CDR2 FQGTGA. This CDR3 has 13 amino acids. DNA for the CDR3: TGTGCCAGCAGCCCACAGGGGACCGGGGAGCTGTTTTTT. It specifies CASSPQGTGELFF.

The CDR3 sequence: CASSPWGSANYGYTF. Here the CDR3 DNA reads TGTGCCAGTAGTCCCTGGGGCAGCGCTAACTATGGCTACACCTTC. The V call is TRBV19, the J call TRBJ1-2; possible D gene TRBD1, 5 bases. Germline V gene data show CDR1 as LNHDA and CDR2 as SQIVND (reference sequence). The V and J ends lost 5 bases and 0 bases respectively, with 13 bases between them. There are 15 residues in the CDR3.

A single count supports this clone. V usage is TRBV19 and J usage is TRBJ1-3; D is unresolved. The CDR3 covers 12 residues. Germline-derived CDR1 and CDR2 are LNHDA and SQIVND (reference sequence). V lost 10 bases and J lost 2, with 9 bases in between. The CDR3 reads CATRKAGNTIYF. DNA for the CDR3: TGTGCCACCAGGAAGGCTGGAAACACCATATATTTT. Together with reference TRBV19 and TRBJ1-3, the CDR3 gives the full variable domain: DGGITQSPKYLFRKEGQNVTLSCEQNLNHDAMYWYRQDPGQGLRLIYYSQIVNDFQKGDIAEGYSVSREKKESFPLTVTSAQKNPTAFYLCATRKAGNTIYFGEGSWLTVV.

V is TRBV7-2 and J is TRBJ1-3; 7 bases line up with TRBD1. V gave up 4 bases and J gave up 1 base; unmatched junction bases: 10. CDR1 and CDR2 from the germline V gene are SGHTA and FQGNSA. CDR3 length: 17 amino acids. CDR3 region: CASSSPRQGRSGNTIYF. The CDR3 DNA sequence: TGTGCCAGCAGCTCGCCTAGACAGGGAAGGTCTGGAAACACCATATATTTT.

The V and J genes are TRBV5-1 and TRBJ1-5, with a tentative D call TRBD1 (6 bases). Between the trimmed V and J ends, which lost 4 bases and 4 bases, there was a span of 9 bases. Germline V gene sequence: CDR1 SGHRS, CDR2 YFSETQ. This CDR3 is built from 13 residues. Here the CDR3 DNA reads TGCGCCAGCAGCCAGGACAGTAATCAGCCCCAGCATTTT. This gives the protein CASSQDSNQPQHF.

This clone was detected once. This chain uses TRBV6-6 with TRBJ1-1; D is undetermined. From germline, CDR1 is MNHNY and CDR2 SVGAGI (reference sequence). V was clipped by 2 bases and J by 8 bases, with 9 bases between them. The CDR3 runs to 12 residues. CDR3 protein: CASSYARLEAFF. In DNA, the CDR3 is TGTGCCAGCAGTTACGCACGCCTAGAAGCTTTCTTT.

A note on this clone: This CDR3 is also generated by other DNA sequences in the sample. CDR3 residues: CASSQDRRGNTIYF. CDR3 in DNA: TGTGCCAGCAGCCAAGATCGGAGGGGAAACACCATATATTTT. The chain combines TRBV14 with TRBJ1-3; D gene uncertain. The V end was cut by 0 bases, the J end by 4 bases, with 7 bases between. Germline-derived CDR1 and CDR2 are SGHDN and FVKESK. The length of the CDR3 is 14 residues.

V gene TRBV3-1 (or the pseudogene TRBV3-2) combines with J gene TRBJ1-1, with a weak D call TRBD1 (5 bases). The CDR3 length is 12 residues. Trimming pared 10 bases from V and 7 bases from J, leaving 16 bases between. Germline CDR1 LGHDT, CDR2 YNNKEL (reference sequence). CDR3 sequence reads: CATAGVAGEAFF. The CDR3 nucleotides are TGTGCCACCGCGGGGGTTGCGGGTGAAGCTTTCTTT.

This clone occurred a few times. V usage is TRBV30 and J usage is TRBJ2-5; 9 bases are a match to TRBD2. CDR3 length equals 15 residues. The ends lost 1 base at V and 4 bases at J; junction bases unmatched: 7. Germline-derived CDR1 and CDR2 are GTSNPN and SVGIG (reference sequence). In DNA, the CDR3 is TGTGCCTGGAGTGGGGCTAGCGGGGCTGGAGAGACCCAGTACTTC. Its protein is CAWSGASGAGETQYF.

The chain uses TRBV6-1 and TRBJ1-3; perhaps TRBD1 as D (6 bases). The CDR3 consists of 16 residues. The germline CDR1 and CDR2 sequences are MNHNS and SASEGT. Trimming stripped 0 bases from V and 2 bases from J, with 11 bases between. The CDR3 here is CASSEANRVAGNTIYF. As DNA, the CDR3 is TGTGCCAGCAGTGAAGCGAACAGGGTGGCTGGAAACACCATATATTTT.

V usage is TRBV19 and J usage is TRBJ1-2; no reliable D call. The germline gives CDR1 LNHDA, CDR2 SQIVND (reference sequence). Between the trimmed V and J ends, which lost 5 bases and 2 bases, there was a span of 9 bases. The CDR3 totals 13 residues. CDR3 nucleotides: TGTGCCAGTAGTCCTACTATGAACTATGGCTACACCTTC. Translating it yields CASSPTMNYGYTF.